The 12 T cell receptor beta chains given below trace back to one sample, sequenced in a study of response to subunit inactivated influenza vaccine. TCRdb ran MiXCR on the RT-PCR reads and lists one entry per CDR3 protein. The data contain approximately 500,000 distinct CDR3 sequences, under 15% of them singletons. Specimen: PBMCs from blood, collected around seven weeks after vaccination. Receptors originate from a man aged 45 to 65 who received an inactivated influenza vaccine.

This clonotype was counted only a few times. In DNA, the CDR3 is TGTGCCAGCTCCCCTACACGGGATAGGTCCTACAATGAGCAGTTCTTC. Translating gives CASSPTRDRSYNEQFF. The chain is built from TRBV18 and TRBJ2-1; D might be TRBD2 (5 bases). CDR3 length equals 16 residues. Germline values: CDR1 KGHSH, CDR2 LQKENI. Trimming left V 6 bases short and J 1 base short, with 16 bases between.

Comments on this clonotype: A junction boundary mismatches the germline segment, possibly from a read error. V usage is TRBV20-1 and J usage is TRBJ2-2; 8 bases line up with TRBD1. Germline V CDR1 and CDR2: DFQATT, SNEGSKA (reference sequence). CDR3 length equals 16 residues. CDR3 sequence reads: CCARTNRGADTGELFF. The CDR3 bases are TGCTGTGCTAGGACAAACAGGGGGGCCGACACCGGGGAGCTGTTTTTT.

This clonotype was observed a few times. The chain carries TRBV12-3 or TRBV12-4 and TRBJ2-3, with 11 positions matching TRBD1. Trimming cost V 8 bases and J 3 bases; bases outside gene matches: 10. This CDR3 is 16 amino acids long. Written as DNA, the CDR3 is TGTGCCAGCGAGAGCGGGACAGGGGGTGGGACAGATACGCAGTATTTT. This sequence encodes CASESGTGGGTDTQYF.

Only a few counts were recorded for this clonotype. The chain employs TRBV5-6 and TRBJ2-7; D is uncertain. With 0 bases removed from V and 3 bases from J, the gap between germline ends came to 22 bases. From germline, CDR1 is SGHDT and CDR2 YYEEEE. This CDR3 contains 18 residues. CDR3 nucleotides: TGTGCCAGCAGCTTGGGACCGTTGTCAGGTCGGTACAACTACGAGCAGTACTTC. Protein product: CASSLGPLSGRYNYEQYF.

This chain joins TRBV7-9 and TRBJ2-2; D perhaps matches TRBD2 (6 bases). The length of the CDR3 is 15 residues. V gave up 1 base and J gave up 5 bases, with 11 bases separating them. Germline CDR1 and CDR2: SEHNR and FQNEAQ (reference sequence). CDR3 DNA: TGTGCCAGCAGCTTAGAGGCTAGCGTGACCGGGGAGCTGTTTTTT. Residues: CASSLEASVTGELFF.

This clonotype has only a few counts. The V gene is TRBV29-1, the J gene TRBJ2-2; tentatively, D is TRBD1 (6 bases). Germline CDR1 and CDR2: SQVTM and ANQGSEA. The ends were cut back, 8 bases at V and 2 bases at J, with 18 bases in the middle. The CDR3 extends over 15 amino acids. The CDR3 coding sequence is TGCAGCACAAAAATCCGGACAGATAACACCGGGGAGCTGTTTTTT. As protein: CSTKIRTDNTGELFF.

This clonotype appeared a single time. This chain joins TRBV11-1 and TRBJ2-5, with unresolved D. This CDR3 has 14 amino acids. Per germline, CDR1 SGHAT and CDR2 FQDESV (reference sequence). Trimming took off 3 bases at V and 2 bases at J, with 10 bases between the two ends. The CDR3 coding sequence is TGTGCCAGCAGCTTGGAAAAGGGACAAGAGACCCAGTACTTC. Its protein is CASSLEKGQETQYF.

The table lists this clonotype with a few counts. The chain links TRBV5-1 to TRBJ2-3; TRBD2 is a possible D gene (7 bases). The CDR3 loop spans 16 amino acids. Looked up from germline, CDR1 is SGHRS and CDR2 is YFSETQ. Trimming stripped 1 base from V and 3 bases from J, with 15 bases between. In DNA form, the CDR3 reads TGCGCCAGCAGCTTGTCGGGGAAGGGGGGGACAGATACGCAGTATTTT. The encoded protein is CASSLSGKGGTDTQYF.

Only a few counts were recorded for this clonotype. J is TRBJ1-2 and V is TRBV4-1; 10 bases map to TRBD1. Germline CDR1 reads MGHRA; CDR2 reads YSYEKL. V dropped 4 bases and J dropped 5; count of bases not matched to a gene: 10. This CDR3 region has 16 residues. The chain's CDR3 is CASSPIPGQGLYGYTF. CDR3 in DNA: TGCGCCAGCAGCCCCATACCGGGACAGGGGTTATATGGCTACACCTTC.

This clonotype was detected only a few times. This chain links TRBV7-9 with TRBJ2-1, with D perhaps being TRBD1 or TRBD2 (5 bases each). The germline V gene has CDR1 SEHNR and CDR2 FQNEAQ (reference sequence). This CDR3 contains 15 residues. Trimming left V 2 bases short and J 5 bases short, with 13 bases between. The CDR3 sequence: CASSLWGISDNEQFF. The DNA of the CDR3 is TGTGCCAGCAGCTTATGGGGGATTAGCGACAATGAGCAGTTCTTC.

A note on this clonotype: This may come from a read error, since a much larger clone is one base off. V and J are TRBV5-5 and TRBJ2-7; D might be TRBD2 (6 bases). Germline CDR1 reads SGHKS; CDR2 reads YYEKEE (reference sequence). The CDR3 sequence is 11 residues long. CDR3 sequence: CGSKTSYEQYF. CDR3 in DNA: TGTGGCAGCAAGACTAGCTACGAGCAGTACTTC.

This rearrangement joins TRBV20-1 to TRBJ1-2; D uncertain. Germline CDR1 is DFQATT and CDR2 is SNEGSKA (reference sequence). The CDR3 totals 12 residues. Trimming cost V 1 base and J 8 bases, with 11 bases left between them. The CDR3 spells CSARVPMGGYTF. As DNA, the CDR3 is TGCAGTGCTAGAGTCCCAATGGGAGGCTACACCTTC.